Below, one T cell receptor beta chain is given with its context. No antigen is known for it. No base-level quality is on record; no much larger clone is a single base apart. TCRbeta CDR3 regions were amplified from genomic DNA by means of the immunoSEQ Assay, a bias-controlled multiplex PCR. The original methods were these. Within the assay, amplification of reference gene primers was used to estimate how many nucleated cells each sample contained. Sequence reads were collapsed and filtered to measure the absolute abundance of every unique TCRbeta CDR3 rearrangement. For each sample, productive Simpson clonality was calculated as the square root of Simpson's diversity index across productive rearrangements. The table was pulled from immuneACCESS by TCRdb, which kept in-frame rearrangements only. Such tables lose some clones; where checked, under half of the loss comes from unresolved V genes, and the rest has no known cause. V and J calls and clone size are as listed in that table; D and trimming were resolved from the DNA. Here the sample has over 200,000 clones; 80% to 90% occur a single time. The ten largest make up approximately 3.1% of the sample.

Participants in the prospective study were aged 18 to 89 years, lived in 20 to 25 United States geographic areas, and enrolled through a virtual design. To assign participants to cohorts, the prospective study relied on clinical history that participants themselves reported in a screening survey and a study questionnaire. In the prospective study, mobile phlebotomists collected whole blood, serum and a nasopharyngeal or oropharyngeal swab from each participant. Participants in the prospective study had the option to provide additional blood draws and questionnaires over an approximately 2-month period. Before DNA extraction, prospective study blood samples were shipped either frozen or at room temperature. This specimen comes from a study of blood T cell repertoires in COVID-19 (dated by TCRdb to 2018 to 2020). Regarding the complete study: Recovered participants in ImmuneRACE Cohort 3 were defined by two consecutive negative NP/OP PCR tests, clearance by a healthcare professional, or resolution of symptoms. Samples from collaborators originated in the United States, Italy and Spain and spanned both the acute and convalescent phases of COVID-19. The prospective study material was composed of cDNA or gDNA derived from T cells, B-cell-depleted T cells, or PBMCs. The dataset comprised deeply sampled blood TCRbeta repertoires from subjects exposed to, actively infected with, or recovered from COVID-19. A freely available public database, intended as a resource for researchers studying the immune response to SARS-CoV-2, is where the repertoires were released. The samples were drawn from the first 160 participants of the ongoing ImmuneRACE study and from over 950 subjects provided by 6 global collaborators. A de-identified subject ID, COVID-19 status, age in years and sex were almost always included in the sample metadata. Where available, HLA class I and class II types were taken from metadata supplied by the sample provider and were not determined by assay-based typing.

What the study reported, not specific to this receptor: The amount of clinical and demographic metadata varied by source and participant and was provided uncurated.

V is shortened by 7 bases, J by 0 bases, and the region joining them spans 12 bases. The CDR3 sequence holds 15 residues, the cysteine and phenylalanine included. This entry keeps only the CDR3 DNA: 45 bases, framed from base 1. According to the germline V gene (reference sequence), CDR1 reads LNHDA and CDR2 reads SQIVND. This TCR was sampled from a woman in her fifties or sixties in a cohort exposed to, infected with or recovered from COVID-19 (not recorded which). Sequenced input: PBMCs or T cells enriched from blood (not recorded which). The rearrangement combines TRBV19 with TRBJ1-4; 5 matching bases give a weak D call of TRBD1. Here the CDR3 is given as CASKARETTNEKLFF. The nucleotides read TGTGCCAGTAAGGCCAGGGAAACAACTAATGAAAAACTGTTTTTT.